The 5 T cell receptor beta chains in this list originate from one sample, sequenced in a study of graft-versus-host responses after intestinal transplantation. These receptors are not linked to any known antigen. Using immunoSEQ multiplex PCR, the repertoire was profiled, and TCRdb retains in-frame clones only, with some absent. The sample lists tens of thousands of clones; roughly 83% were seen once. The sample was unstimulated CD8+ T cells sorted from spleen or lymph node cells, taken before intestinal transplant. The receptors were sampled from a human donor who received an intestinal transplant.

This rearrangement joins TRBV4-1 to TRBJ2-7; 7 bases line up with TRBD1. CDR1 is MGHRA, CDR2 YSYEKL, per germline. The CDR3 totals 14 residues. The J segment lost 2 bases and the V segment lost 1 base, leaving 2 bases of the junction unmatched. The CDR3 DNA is TGCGCCAGCAGCCAAGTGGACAGGCCCTACGAGCAGTACTTC. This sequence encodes CASSQVDRPYEQYF.

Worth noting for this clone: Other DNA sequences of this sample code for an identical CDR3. Written as DNA, the CDR3 is TGTGCCAGCAGTTTCGGGAGGGGGACGGCATACGAGCAGTACTTC. Translating it yields CASSFGRGTAYEQYF. V and J are TRBV7-9 and TRBJ2-7, with TRBD2 identical over 8 bases. CDR1 is SEHNR, CDR2 FQNEAQ, per germline (reference sequence). The CDR3 runs 15 residues. The V segment lost 6 bases and the J segment 4 bases; nucleotides outside the gene matches: 11.

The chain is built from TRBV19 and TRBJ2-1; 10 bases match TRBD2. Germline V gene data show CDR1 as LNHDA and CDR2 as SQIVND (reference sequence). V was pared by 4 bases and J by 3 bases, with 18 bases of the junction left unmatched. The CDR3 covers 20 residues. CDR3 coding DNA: TGTGCCAGTAGTAATAATGTTAGAGGGCTAGCGGGGGCAAACTACAATGAGCAGTTCTTC. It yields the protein CASSNNVRGLAGANYNEQFF.

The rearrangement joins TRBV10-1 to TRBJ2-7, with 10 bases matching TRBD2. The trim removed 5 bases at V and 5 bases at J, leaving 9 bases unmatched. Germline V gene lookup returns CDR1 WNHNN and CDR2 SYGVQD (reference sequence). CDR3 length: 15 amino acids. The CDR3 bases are TGCGCCAGCAGTCGACTAGCGGGTGGGCCCCACGAGCAGTACTTC. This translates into CASSRLAGGPHEQYF.

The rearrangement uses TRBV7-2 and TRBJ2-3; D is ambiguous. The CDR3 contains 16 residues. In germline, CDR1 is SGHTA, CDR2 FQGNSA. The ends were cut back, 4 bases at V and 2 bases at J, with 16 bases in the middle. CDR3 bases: TGTGCCAGCAGCTCAACCCCGGGTAGTTACACAGATACGCAGTATTTT. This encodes CASSSTPGSYTDTQYF.